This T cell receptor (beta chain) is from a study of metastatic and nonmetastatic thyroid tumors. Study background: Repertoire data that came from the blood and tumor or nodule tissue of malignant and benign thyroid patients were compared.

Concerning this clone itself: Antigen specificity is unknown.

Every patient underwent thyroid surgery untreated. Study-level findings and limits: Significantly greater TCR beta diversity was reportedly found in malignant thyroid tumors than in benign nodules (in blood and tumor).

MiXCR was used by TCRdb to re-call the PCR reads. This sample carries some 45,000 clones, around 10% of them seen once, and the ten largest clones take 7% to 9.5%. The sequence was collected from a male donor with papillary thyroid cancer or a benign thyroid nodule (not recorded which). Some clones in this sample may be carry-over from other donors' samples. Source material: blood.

The CDR3 DNA sequence: TGTGCCTGGAGTCCAATAGGACTAGCGGGAGTCTCGGATACGCAGTATTTT. It codes for CAWSPIGLAGVSDTQYF. This chain joins TRBV30 and TRBJ2-3; 13 bases match TRBD2. The CDR3 loop spans 17 amino acids. Germline CDR1 reads GTSNPN; CDR2 reads SVGIG (reference sequence). V trimming: 2 bases; J trimming: 6 bases; junction bases outside the gene matches: 11.